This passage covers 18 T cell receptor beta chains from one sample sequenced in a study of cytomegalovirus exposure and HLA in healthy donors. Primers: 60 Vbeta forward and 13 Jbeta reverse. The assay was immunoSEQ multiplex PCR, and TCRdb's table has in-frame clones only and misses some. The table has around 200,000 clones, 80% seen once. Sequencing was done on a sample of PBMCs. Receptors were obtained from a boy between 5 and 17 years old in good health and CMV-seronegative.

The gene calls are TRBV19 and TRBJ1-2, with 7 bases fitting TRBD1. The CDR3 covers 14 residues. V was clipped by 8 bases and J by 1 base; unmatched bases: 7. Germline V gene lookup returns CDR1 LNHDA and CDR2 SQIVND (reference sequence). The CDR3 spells CASGQTGFNYGYTF. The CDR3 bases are TGTGCCAGTGGTCAGACAGGGTTTAACTATGGCTACACCTTC.

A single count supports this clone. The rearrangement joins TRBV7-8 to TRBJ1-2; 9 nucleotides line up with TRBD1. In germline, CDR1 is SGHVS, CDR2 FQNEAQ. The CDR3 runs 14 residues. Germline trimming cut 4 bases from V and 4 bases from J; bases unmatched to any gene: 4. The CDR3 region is CASSSGQGPYGYTF. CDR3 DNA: TGTGCCAGCAGCTCGGGACAGGGCCCCTATGGCTACACCTTC.

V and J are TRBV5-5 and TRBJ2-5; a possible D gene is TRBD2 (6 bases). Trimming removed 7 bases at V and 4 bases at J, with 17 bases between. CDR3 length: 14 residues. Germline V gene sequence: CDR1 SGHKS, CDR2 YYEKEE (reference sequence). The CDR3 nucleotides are TGTGCCAGCCGGCCCCTCGGGGGTCTAGAGACCCAGTACTTC. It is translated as CASRPLGGLETQYF.

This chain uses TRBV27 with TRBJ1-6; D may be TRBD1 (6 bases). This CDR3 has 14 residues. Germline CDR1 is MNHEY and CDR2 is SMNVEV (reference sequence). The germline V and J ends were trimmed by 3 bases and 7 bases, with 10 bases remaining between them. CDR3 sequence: CASSFTGRNSPLHF. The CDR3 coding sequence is TGTGCCAGCAGTTTCACAGGGCGGAATTCACCCCTCCACTTT.

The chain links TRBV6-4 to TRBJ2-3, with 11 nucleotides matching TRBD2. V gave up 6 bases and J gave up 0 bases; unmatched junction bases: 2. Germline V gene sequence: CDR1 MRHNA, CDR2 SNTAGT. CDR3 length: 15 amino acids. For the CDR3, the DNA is TGTGCCAGCAGCCTAGCGGGGGGAAGCACAGATACGCAGTATTTT. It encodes CASSLAGGSTDTQYF.

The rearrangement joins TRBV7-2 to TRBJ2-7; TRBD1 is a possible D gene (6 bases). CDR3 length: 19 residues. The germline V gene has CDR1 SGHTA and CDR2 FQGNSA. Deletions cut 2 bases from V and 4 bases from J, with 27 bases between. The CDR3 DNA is TGTGCCAGCAGCTTATGGGTGGAAGCGATGGGGGCGCTTGAGTACGAGCAGTACTTC. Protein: CASSLWVEAMGALEYEQYF.

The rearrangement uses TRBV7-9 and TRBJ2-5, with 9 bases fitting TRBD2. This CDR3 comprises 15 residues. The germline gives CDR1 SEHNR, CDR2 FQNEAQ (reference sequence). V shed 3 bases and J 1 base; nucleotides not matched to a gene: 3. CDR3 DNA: TGTGCCAGCAGCTTCAGCGGGAGGACCCAAGAGACCCAGTACTTC. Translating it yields CASSFSGRTQETQYF.

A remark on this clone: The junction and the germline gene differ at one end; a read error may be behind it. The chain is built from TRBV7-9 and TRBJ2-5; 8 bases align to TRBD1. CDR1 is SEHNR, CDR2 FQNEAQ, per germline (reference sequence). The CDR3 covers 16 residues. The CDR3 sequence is CSSSSPSAGGAETQYF. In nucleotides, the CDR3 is TGTTCCAGCAGCTCCCCCAGTGCAGGGGGCGCGGAGACCCAGTACTTC.

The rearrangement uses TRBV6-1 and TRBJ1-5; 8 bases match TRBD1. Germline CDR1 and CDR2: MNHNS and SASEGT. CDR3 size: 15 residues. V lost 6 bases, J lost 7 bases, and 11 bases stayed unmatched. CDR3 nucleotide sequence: TGTGCCAGCAGGCAGATGACAGGGGCCCAGCAGCCCCAGCATTTT. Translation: CASRQMTGAQQPQHF.

The CDR3, as DNA: TGTGCCTGGGGAAGGGACAGGGCGAGCTCCTACGAGCAGTACTTC. Amino acids: CAWGRDRASSYEQYF. This chain joins TRBV30 and TRBJ2-7, with 9 bases that match TRBD1. V shed 5 bases and J 0 bases; nucleotides not matched to a gene: 8. Germline CDR1 GTSNPN, CDR2 SVGIG (reference sequence). CDR3 length equals 15 residues.

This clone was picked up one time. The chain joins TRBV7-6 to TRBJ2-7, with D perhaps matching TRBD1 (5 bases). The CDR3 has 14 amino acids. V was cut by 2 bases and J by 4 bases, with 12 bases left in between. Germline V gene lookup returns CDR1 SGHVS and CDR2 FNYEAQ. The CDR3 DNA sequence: TGTGCCAGCAGCTTATGGCAGGGCGAATACGAGCAGTACTTC. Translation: CASSLWQGEYEQYF. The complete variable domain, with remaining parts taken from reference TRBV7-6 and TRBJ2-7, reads GAGVSQSPRYKVTKRGQDVALRCDPISGHVSLYWYRQALGQGPEFLTYFNYEAQQDKSGLPNDRFSAERPEGSISTLTIQRTEQRDSAMYRCASSLWQGEYEQYFGPGTRLTVT.

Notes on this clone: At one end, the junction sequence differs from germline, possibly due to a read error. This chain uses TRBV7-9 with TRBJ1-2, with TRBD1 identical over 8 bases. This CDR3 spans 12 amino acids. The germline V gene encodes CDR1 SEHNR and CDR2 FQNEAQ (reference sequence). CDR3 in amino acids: CSSSLTGVGYTF. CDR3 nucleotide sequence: TGTTCCAGCAGCCTGACAGGGGTTGGCTACACCTTC.

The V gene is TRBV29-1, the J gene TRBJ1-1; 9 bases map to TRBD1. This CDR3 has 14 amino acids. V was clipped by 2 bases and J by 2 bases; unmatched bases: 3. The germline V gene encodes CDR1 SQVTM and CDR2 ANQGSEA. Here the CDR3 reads CSVERTGVNTEAFF. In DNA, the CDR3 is TGCAGCGTTGAAAGGACAGGGGTTAACACTGAAGCTTTCTTT.

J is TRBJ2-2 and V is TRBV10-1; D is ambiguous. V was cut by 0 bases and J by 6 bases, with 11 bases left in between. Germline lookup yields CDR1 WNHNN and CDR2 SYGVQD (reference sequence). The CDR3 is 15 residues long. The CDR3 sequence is CASSESVAAPGELFF. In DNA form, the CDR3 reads TGCGCCAGCAGTGAGTCAGTGGCCGCCCCCGGGGAGCTGTTTTTT.

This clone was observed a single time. CDR3 residues: CASSPASRSRGYTF. The CDR3 DNA follows: TGTGCCAGCAGCCCGGCCTCTAGGTCGCGTGGCTACACCTTC. The V gene is TRBV9, the J gene TRBJ1-2; D remains unclear. The CDR3 runs 14 residues. The V gene lost 4 bases and the J gene lost 7 bases, with 17 bases spanning the gap. Germline-derived CDR1 and CDR2 are SGDLS and YYNGEE.

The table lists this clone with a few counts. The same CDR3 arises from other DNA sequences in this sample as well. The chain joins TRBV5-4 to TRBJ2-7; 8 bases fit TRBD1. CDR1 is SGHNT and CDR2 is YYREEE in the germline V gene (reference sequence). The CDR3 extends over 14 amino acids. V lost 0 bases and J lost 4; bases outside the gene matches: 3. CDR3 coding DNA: TGTGCCAGCAGCTTGGGGACAGGGCTGTACGAGCAGTACTTC. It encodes CASSLGTGLYEQYF.

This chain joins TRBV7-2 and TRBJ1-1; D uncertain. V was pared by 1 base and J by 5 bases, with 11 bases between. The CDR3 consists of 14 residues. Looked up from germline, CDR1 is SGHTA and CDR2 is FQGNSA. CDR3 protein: CASSLDPGVTEAFF. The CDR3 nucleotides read TGTGCCAGCAGCTTAGATCCGGGAGTAACTGAAGCTTTCTTT.

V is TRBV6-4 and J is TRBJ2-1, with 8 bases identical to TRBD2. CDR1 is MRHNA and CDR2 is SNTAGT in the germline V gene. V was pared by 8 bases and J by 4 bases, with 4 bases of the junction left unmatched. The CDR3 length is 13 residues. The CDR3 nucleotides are TGTGCCAGCGCAGCGGGGGCATACAATGAGCAGTTCTTC. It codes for CASAAGAYNEQFF.